This TCR beta chain was retrieved from a study of post-analysis software for immune sequencing data. Overall study findings and caveats: Among a handful of TRBV segments more frequent in patients than controls were TRBV5-6, TRBV5-1 and TRBV20-1. Controls' normalized Chao1 diversity significantly exceeded that of multiple sclerosis patients.

Prepared libraries of TCR beta cDNA carried unique molecular identifiers. With roughly 0.9 to 10 million T cells as the source, a few hundred thousand cDNA molecules resulted. TCRdb independently ran MiXCR on the PCR reads; one entry per CDR3 protein. The sample shows under 900,000 distinct CDR3 sequences, approximately 50% of them seen only once. Per germline, CDR1 SGHRS and CDR2 YFSETQ. This CDR3 spans 13 amino acids. Deletions cut 2 bases from V and 5 bases from J, with 10 bases between. This clonotype was observed a handful of times. Its antigen is as yet unknown. The chain links TRBV5-1 to TRBJ1-1; D is undetermined. The sequencing input was blood. The sequence was collected from a girl under 18 with multiple sclerosis. CDR3 residues: CASSLETITEAFF. In nucleotides, the CDR3 is TGCGCCAGCAGCTTAGAAACGATAACTGAAGCTTTCTTT.